Below are 9 T cell receptor beta chains sequenced from a single sample in a study of response to subunit inactivated influenza vaccine. Using its own MiXCR run on the RT-PCR reads, TCRdb lists one record per CDR3 protein. The sample contains 500,000 to 600,000 distinct CDR3 sequences, approximately 15% of which appear only once. The specimen comprised CD4+ T cells sorted from PBMCs, sampled 23 months after vaccination. The receptors derive from a man in his fifties or sixties who received an inactivated influenza vaccine.

The chain carries TRBV28 and TRBJ2-4, with 7 nucleotides matching TRBD1. Per the germline V gene, CDR1 is MDHEN and CDR2 is SYDVKM. J lost 0 bases, V lost 5 bases, and 13 bases had no gene match. This CDR3 spans 18 amino acids. CDR3 region: CASSPSGTALLAKNIQYF. The CDR3 DNA follows: TGTGCCAGCAGTCCCTCCGGGACAGCCTTATTAGCCAAAAACATTCAGTACTTC.

The genes are TRBV4-3 and TRBJ2-1; 7 positions match TRBD2. Germline V CDR1 and CDR2: LGHNA, YSLEER. V shed 1 base, J shed 4 bases, and the junction held 10 bases outside the gene matches. The CDR3 runs to 17 residues. The DNA of the CDR3 is TGCGCCAGCAGCCAAGCAAGAGCGGGGAAAACTTACAATGAGCAGTTCTTC. Translated: CASSQARAGKTYNEQFF.

The chain links TRBV3-1 to TRBJ1-1, with a tentative D call TRBD1 (5 bases). The CDR3 length is 14 residues. CDR1 and CDR2 from the germline V gene are LGHDT and YNNKEL (reference sequence). V was trimmed by 3 bases and J by 11 bases, leaving 19 bases between them. The CDR3 sequence: CASSHEGEGGKAFF. The CDR3 DNA reads as TGTGCCAGCAGCCATGAAGGGGAAGGCGGTAAGGCTTTCTTT.

This clonotype was seen more than once but under ten times. The V gene is TRBV6-2 or TRBV6-3, the J gene TRBJ2-1; 7 bases map to TRBD2. Per the germline V gene, CDR1 is MNHEY and CDR2 is SVGEGT. The length of the CDR3 is 17 residues. V lost 7 bases and J lost 4; bases outside the gene matches: 16. CDR3 region: CASTPPGPASGYNEQFF. In DNA, the CDR3 is TGTGCCAGCACCCCACCAGGTCCGGCTAGCGGATACAATGAGCAGTTCTTC.

This clonotype was recorded at least ten times. The chain joins TRBV25-1 to TRBJ1-2; D remains ambiguous. V lost 3 bases and J lost 8, with 16 bases in between. CDR3 length: 14 amino acids. In germline, CDR1 is MGHDK, CDR2 SYGVNS. The CDR3: CASSDPGRLKGYTF. As DNA, the CDR3 is TGTGCCAGCAGTGACCCCGGGAGGCTTAAGGGCTACACCTTC.

This clonotype was seen only a few times. This chain uses TRBV5-1 with TRBJ2-1; 9 bases are a match to TRBD1. CDR3 length equals 15 residues. The V gene's germline CDR1 is SGHRS and CDR2 YFSETQ. The junction had 3 bases not matched to a gene; V was cut back by 2 bases and J by 3 bases. CDR3 protein: CASSLQGADYNEQFF. CDR3 DNA: TGCGCCAGCAGCTTACAGGGGGCGGACTACAATGAGCAGTTCTTC.

This clonotype was picked up a small number of times. This chain uses TRBV6-6 with TRBJ2-7, with 7 bases fitting TRBD1. The CDR3 consists of 12 residues. Germline V lookup: CDR1 MNHNY, CDR2 SVGAGI (reference sequence). Trimming removed 10 bases from V and 5 bases from J; junction bases left unmatched: 8. The DNA of the CDR3 is TGTGCCACCACGACAGGGTTACACGAGCAGTACTTC. This sequence encodes CATTTGLHEQYF.

The chain recombines TRBV7-9 with TRBJ2-1, with 13 bases lining up with TRBD2. The V gene end was trimmed by 6 bases and the J gene end by 7 bases; junction bases not matched to a gene: 9. CDR1 SEHNR and CDR2 FQNEAQ come from the germline V gene (reference sequence). The CDR3 is 16 amino acids. The CDR3 spells CASRGLPGLAGNEQFF. The CDR3, as DNA: TGTGCCAGCAGGGGGCTCCCGGGACTAGCGGGGAATGAGCAGTTCTTC.

The CDR3: CASSQVPGVDQPQHF. Here the CDR3 DNA reads TGTGCCAGCAGCCAAGTCCCTGGGGTTGATCAGCCCCAGCATTTT. The rearrangement joins TRBV3-1 to TRBJ1-5, with D hard to call. The CDR3 has 15 residues. CDR1 and CDR2 (germline): LGHDT, YNNKEL (reference sequence). The V end lost 1 base, the J end lost 5 bases, and 12 bases lay between the germline ends.